This TCR beta chain originates from a study of blood T cell repertoires in COVID-19. Across the whole study: Whether acute or convalescent, the COVID-19 samples came from the United States, Italy and Spain. In each case, the material was cDNA or gDNA derived from T cells, B-cell-depleted T cells, or PBMCs.

Per the germline V gene, CDR1 is LNHDA and CDR2 is SQIVND (reference sequence). V gave up 5 bases and J gave up 2 bases, with 19 bases separating them. CDR3 length: 16 amino acids. How the authors handled the data: Amplification with reference gene primers provided the estimates of nucleated cell counts. Repertoires were generated with immunoSEQ multiplex PCR, while TCRdb's copy carries only in-frame clones and drops some. That table furnishes V, J and clone size, whereas the DNA furnished D and trimming. There are 75,000 to 95,000 clones in the sample; 79% occur only once, and roughly 5.9% lies in the top ten. This clone was found a few times.

Sequencing was carried out using peripheral blood. The chain couples TRBV19 to TRBJ2-7, with a weak D call TRBD2 (7 bases). The sequence was collected from a woman of 80 years or more with active or convalescent COVID-19. This chain's CDR3 is CASSPGGGLGAYEQYF. The CDR3 DNA reads as TGTGCCAGTAGTCCGGGGGGCGGACTGGGGGCCTACGAGCAGTACTTC.